One T cell receptor (beta chain) is described in this entry. The sample originates from a study of shared clonotypes between healthy human individuals. The CDR3 length is 12 residues. Unmatched junction bases numbered 5, after V lost 6 bases and J lost 9 bases. Germline V gene data show CDR1 as SGHAT and CDR2 as FQNNGV. Assay used: immunoSEQ multiplex PCR; TCRdb lists only in-frame clones, some missing. The sample carries about 2.1 million clones, under 95% recorded once. The naive CD8 subset, CD45RO-negative cells positively selected for CCR7, excluded terminally differentiated effector memory CD45RA+ cells.

The J gene is TRBJ2-1, the V gene TRBV11-2; TRBD1 agrees at 7 bases. Material: naive CD8+ T cells from PBMCs. This clonotype was sampled from a man aged 18 to 29 in good health. Some clones in this sample may be carry-over from other donors' samples. The CDR3 is CASRLEGAEQFF. CDR3 nucleotides: TGTGCCAGCAGGCTTGAGGGGGCTGAGCAGTTCTTC.